This record concerns one TCR beta chain sequence. Its cognate antigen is unknown. The CDR3 covers 12 residues. V lost 5 bases to trimming and J lost 6 bases, with 8 bases between them. Germline V lookup: CDR1 MNHEY, CDR2 SVGAGI. A sample-barcoded 5' primer and a J-beta primer mix were used in a second PCR of roughly 7 to 12 cycles. Each sample provided no less than 2.5 million CDR3-containing paired-end reads. Each CDR3 protein gets one entry after TCRdb re-called the 5' RACE reads with MiXCR. The sample has about 680,000 distinct CDR3 sequences, about half seen once. These data come from a study of blood T cells in healthy people across ages. Whole-study findings and limits: More naive CD4+ cells and higher diversity marked long-lived donors relative to aged donors.

Investigators took ten milliliters of peripheral blood from every donor. The V call is TRBV6-5, the J call TRBJ2-1; D is ambiguous. This TCR was sampled from an older woman in good health. What was sequenced was blood. CDR3 nucleotide sequence: TGTGCCAGCAGTACCGATCGCAATGAGCAGTTCTTC. This codes for CASSTDRNEQFF.